This is a list of T cell receptor beta chains from one sample in a study of shared clonotypes between healthy human individuals. Only in-frame clones appear in the TCRdb table, and some are missing; sequencing was by immunoSEQ multiplex PCR. The table has over a million clones, 96% seen once. Sequenced sample: naive CD4+ T cells sorted from blood. The source is a man younger than 40 in good health. Each CDR3 is given with its conserved first and last residue. Fields, in order: J gene, V gene, D gene, clone size, CDR3 DNA, CDR3 protein. D genes are given only for firm matches. The size field is filled for only some rows; it gives once, few, many or a size class.

TRBJ2-3 | TRBV7-3 | TRBD2 | NA | TGTGCCAGCAGCTTGAGCGGGATAGCAGATACGCAGTATTTT | CASSLSGIADTQYF
TRBJ2-3 | TRBV21-1 | NA | NA | TGTGCCAGCAGCAAACCTGCCCAGGGGGCTACAGATACGCAGTATTTT | CASSKPAQGATDTQYF
TRBJ1-5 | TRBV2 | NA | few | TGTGCCAGCAGTGGGCAGGAGGTTCAGCCCCAGCATTTT | CASSGQEVQPQHF
TRBJ2-7 | TRBV4-1 | NA | NA | TGCGCCAGCAGCCAAGGTGGCAGCATATACGAGCAGTACTTC | CASSQGGSIYEQYF
TRBJ1-5 | TRBV27 | NA | NA | TGTGCCAGCAGTTCCCTGGGTAGGGGAAATCAGCCCCAGCATTTT | CASSSLGRGNQPQHF
TRBJ2-3 | TRBV25-1 | TRBD2 | NA | TGTGCCAGCAGTGCGGCGGGAGGAACAGATACGCAGTATTTT | CASSAAGGTDTQYF
TRBJ2-5 | TRBV9 | TRBD2 | few | TGTGCCAGCAGCGTCGGGACTAGAGAGACCCAGTACTTC | CASSVGTRETQYF
TRBJ2-1 | TRBV25-1 | NA | NA | TGTGCCCCAGGGCACAGGAGCTCCTACAATGAGCAGTTCTTC | CAPGHRSSYNEQFF
TRBJ2-1 | TRBV7-6 | TRBD2 | once | TGTGCCAGCAGCTACACTAGCGGGACATACAATGAGCAGTTCTTC | CASSYTSGTYNEQFF
TRBJ2-7 | TRBV7-9 | NA | NA | TGTGCCAGCAGCTCGGAATCACCATTGGGCGAGCAGTACTTC | CASSSESPLGEQYF
TRBJ2-1 | TRBV19 | TRBD2 | NA | TGTGCCAGTAGTACCCCGGGACTAGGCTACAATGAGCAGTTCTTC | CASSTPGLGYNEQFF
TRBJ2-7 | TRBV7-2 | TRBD2 | NA | TGTGCCAGCAGCCTAAGGACTAGCGGGAGGGCGCCCTACGAGCAGTACTTC | CASSLRTSGRAPYEQYF
TRBJ2-7 | TRBV19 | NA | NA | TGTGCCAGTCAGGCGACTACTACGGCGTTTTCCGAGCAGTACTTC | CASQATTTAFSEQYF
TRBJ2-5 | TRBV7-3 | NA | NA | TGTGCCAGCAGCCCCCGTGGAGGGGGGACCCAGTACTTC | CASSPRGGGTQYF
TRBJ2-7 | TRBV7-9 | TRBD2 | once | TGTGCCAGCAGCTTAGCGCTCGCTAGCGGAACTACCTACGAGCAGTACTTC | CASSLALASGTTYEQYF
TRBJ1-5 | TRBV6-1 | NA | NA | TGTGCCAGCAGTGAATGGGGGCCCCGACTAAATCAGCCCCAGCATTTT | CASSEWGPRLNQPQHF
TRBJ2-5 | TRBV29-1 | TRBD2 | NA | TGCAGCGTCGATAGTCTAGCGGGAGAAATGAGGGGCACCCAAGAGACCCAGTACTTC | CSVDSLAGEMRGTQETQYF
TRBJ2-1 | TRBV5-1 | TRBD2 | NA | TGCGCCAGCAGCTTGACTAGCGGGAAATACAATGAGCAGTTCTTC | CASSLTSGKYNEQFF
TRBJ2-1 | TRBV7-9 | TRBD2 | NA | TGTGCCAGCAGCTTACCGGGACTAGCGGGATACAATGAGCAGTTCTTC | CASSLPGLAGYNEQFF
TRBJ1-4 | TRBV5-1 | TRBD1 | once | TGCGCCAGCAGCTTGGGGGACAGGGGGAGTGAAAAACTGTTTTTT | CASSLGDRGSEKLFF
TRBJ2-5 | TRBV5-1 | NA | NA | TGCGCCAGCAGCTTGGGGGTCGCGGGAAGCCAAGAGACCCAGTACTTC | CASSLGVAGSQETQYF
TRBJ2-1 | TRBV28 | NA | NA | TGTGCCAGCAGTTTTCTTGACGGCAGGGACTACAATGAGCAGTTCTTC | CASSFLDGRDYNEQFF
TRBJ2-2 | TRBV5-4 | NA | NA | TGTGCCAGCAGCACCGCGAACACCGGGGAGCTGTTTTTT | CASSTANTGELFF
TRBJ1-1 | TRBV5-6 | NA | NA | TGTGCCAGCAGCTTACCCGCGGGGGAACGAAGTAAAGCTTTCTTT | CASSLPAGERSKAFF
TRBJ2-1 | TRBV6-1 | TRBD2 | once | TGTGCCAGCAGTGATGGACTAGCGGGCAACTACAATGAGCAGTTCTTC | CASSDGLAGNYNEQFF
TRBJ1-1 | TRBV11-2 | TRBD1 | NA | TGTGCCAGCAGCTCCCACAGGGGCCTCTACACTGAAGCTTTCTTT | CASSSHRGLYTEAFF
TRBJ2-5 | TRBV20-1 | NA | NA | TGCAGTGCTCAGGAAAAAGAGACCCAGTACTTC | CSAQEKETQYF
TRBJ2-1 | TRBV10-3 | TRBD2 | NA | TGTGCCATCACTTCTAGCGGGAAGACCAATGAGCAGTTCTTC | CAITSSGKTNEQFF
TRBJ2-3 | TRBV11-2 | NA | NA | TGTGCCAGCAGCTTAGACCTACCTACGCAGTATTTT | CASSLDLPTQYF
TRBJ2-1 | TRBV9 | NA | once | TGTGCCAGCAGCTCCCGAGCGGCAAGCTCCTACAATGAGCAGTTCTTC | CASSSRAASSYNEQFF
TRBJ2-2 | TRBV5-1 | NA | NA | TGCGCCAGCAGCTTGGGCTCAAACACCGGGGAGCTGTTTTTT | CASSLGSNTGELFF
TRBJ2-7 | TRBV7-8 | NA | NA | TGTGCCAGCAGCTTCTCCGGGACAGGCTACCTAGCGGGGAGCTACGAGCAGTACTTC | CASSFSGTGYLAGSYEQYF
TRBJ2-1 | TRBV5-4 | NA | NA | TGTGCCAGCAGCTTTGGGGGCGGAATATACAATGAGCAGTTCTTC | CASSFGGGIYNEQFF
TRBJ2-2 | TRBV5-4 | TRBD2 | NA | TGTGCCAGCAGCAACCCTAGCGGGAGGGCCACCGGGGAGCTGTTTTTT | CASSNPSGRATGELFF
TRBJ1-2 | TRBV10-3 | NA | NA | TGTGCCATCAGTGAGTCGTTTTTAGCTAACTATGGCTACACCTTC | CAISESFLANYGYTF
TRBJ2-7 | TRBV7-2 | TRBD2 | NA | TGTGCCAGCAGCCATCACGGCGGACTAGCGGGAGGGCCCGAGCAGTACTTC | CASSHHGGLAGGPEQYF